This TCR beta chain was identified in a study of human T cells and chemical hapten exposure. Indicated time point: pre-sensitization, week 0. Stated treatment: therapeutic diphenylcyclopropenone sensitization with weekly scalp DPC. TCRdb re-called the RACE reads with MiXCR, one entry per CDR3 protein. The repertoire holds over 300,000 distinct CDR3 sequences, with about 5.1% as singletons. This clonotype was observed at least ten times. Germline CDR1 reads MNHNS; CDR2 reads SASEGT. Trimming pared 2 bases from V and 5 bases from J, leaving 9 bases between. This CDR3 has 13 residues. This specimen consisted of whole blood, obtained in connection with sensitization to the hapten diphenylcyclopropenone (DPC). This chain links TRBV6-1 with TRBJ1-1; a possible D gene is TRBD1 (5 bases). This TCR came from a woman between 50 and 59 years old with alopecia areata. Some clones in this sample may be carry-over from other donors' samples. CDR3 coding DNA: TGTGCCAGCAGTGAATCAAAGGGGACTGAAGCTTTCTTT. Encoded protein: CASSESKGTEAFF.